The source of this TCR beta chain is a study of blood T cell repertoires in COVID-19. Study details: Samples taken during acute and convalescent COVID-19 were collected in the United States, Italy and Spain. T cells, B-cell-depleted T cells, or PBMCs provided the cDNA or gDNA that served as material.

After removal of 4 bases from V and 5 bases from J, the junction contained 12 bases not matched to a gene. Germline CDR1 SGDLS, CDR2 YYNGEE. The CDR3 has 17 residues. In the authors' methods: Using reference gene primer amplification, nucleated cell counts were estimated. Produced via immunoSEQ multiplex PCR; TCRdb's table is partial and in-frame only. That table gives V, J and clone size, and the DNA gave D and trimming. The sample includes about 62,000 clones, 70% to 85% of them seen just once. The chain uses TRBV9 and TRBJ1-4; TRBD1 agrees at 9 bases. The sequence came from an elderly woman with active or convalescent COVID-19. The sequenced material came from peripheral blood. The DNA of the CDR3 is TGTGCCAGCAGCCCCCGGACAGGGGAGGATTTAAATGAAAAACTGTTTTTT. Translated: CASSPRTGEDLNEKLFF.